This TCR beta chain was documented in a study of T cells after yellow fever vaccination. MiXCR was run by TCRdb on the 5' RACE reads, yielding one entry per CDR3 protein. This table has about 53,000 distinct CDR3 sequences, 4.5% to 6% appearing once. Germline assignment: CDR1 MNHEY and CDR2 SVGEGT. The CDR3 loop spans 13 amino acids. V was shortened by 8 bases and J by 5 bases, with 14 bases between the two germline ends. This rearrangement joins TRBV6-2 or TRBV6-3 to TRBJ2-3; D gene uncertain. The source of this sequence is a man aged 18-30 years who received the YFV17D yellow fever vaccine. The material sequenced was PBMCs, either bulk or a sorted T-cell subset (CD4+, CD8+, memory, or dextramer-sorted; not recorded which), taken on the day of the yellow fever booster vaccination. CDR3 sequence: CASVLGEVDTQYF. The DNA for the CDR3 is TGTGCCAGCGTATTAGGTGAGGTAGATACGCAGTATTTT.